This section outlines one TCR beta chain sequence together with its context. Its antigen is currently unknown. The method was immunoSEQ multiplex PCR; TCRdb's version includes in-frame clones alone and lacks a portion of them. The sample yields a few hundred thousand clones, approximately 79% seen once. These data are taken from a study of shared clonotypes between healthy human individuals. For the study at large: The donor pool was made up of a couple of women and a few men aged 18 to 49.

General study points: Generally, estimated richness proved larger in naive subsets than it did in memory subsets.

The CDR3 has 14 residues. Per the germline V gene, CDR1 is MDHEN and CDR2 is SYDVKM. Trimming cost V 2 bases and J 1 base, with 8 bases left between them. The sequencing sample was made of memory CD4+ T cells sorted from blood. Stated subset: CD45RA-negative fraction. The chain joins TRBV28 to TRBJ2-5; tentative D call: TRBD2 (6 bases). The source of this sequence is a man aged 30-40 years in good health. As DNA, the CDR3 is TGTGCCAGCAGTTTAGTGGGACTCCAAGAGACCCAGTACTTC. Residues: CASSLVGLQETQYF.